The entry below gives a single TCR beta chain sequence along with its context. Its antigen has not been determined. No base-level quality is on record; no much larger clone is a single base apart. The sample's treatment or condition label, decoded: 19 received Ad26.COV2.S at low or high dose, single or two shots; about 5 received placebo; per-sample allocation not given. For vaccine and placebo recipients, repertoires were sequenced using samples collected on day 63 after the first injection. Cohort 1b enrolled around 23 adults aged 18-55 years at a single site in Boston, USA, between 29 July and 7 August 2020. Ad26.COV2.S consisted of a replication-incompetent adenovirus type 26 vector by which a prefusion-stabilized SARS-CoV-2 spike protein from the original Wuhan strain was expressed. The source of the sample is a study of Ad26.COV2.S vaccination and SARS-CoV-2 variants (dated by TCRdb to 2020 to 2022). Looking at the study overall: Donors in the vaccine arm were drawn from COV1001, a multicentre, randomized, double-blind, placebo-controlled phase I-IIa trial testing Ad26.COV2.S in healthy adults. Throughout the experiments and outcome assessment, investigators stayed blinded to trial group allocation. Participants in the trial were split at random into five groups of five each, receiving low-dose or high-dose Ad26.COV2.S once or twice, or else placebo on both occasions. TCRbeta repertoire sequencing served as the tool for gauging how specific and how broad the SARS-CoV-2-reactive T cell receptors were following Ad26.COV2.S vaccination. Ad26.COV2.S was given intramuscularly at 5x10^10 or 1x10^11 viral particles, as a single shot or as two shots 56 days apart. The TCR-sequenced set comprised approximately 32 samples: around 20 Ad26.COV2.S vaccine recipients, 5 placebo recipients and 8 SARS-CoV-2 convalescent individuals.

Broad study findings and their caveats: Ad26.COV2.S recipients had higher spike-specific TCR breadth than placebo recipients (P = 0.0014). Non-spike TCR breadth was comparable between vaccine and placebo recipients, consistent with the vaccine containing only spike. The authors noted that the TCR breadth and depth analyses may have underestimated total T cell responses. The study was not powered to compare responses between vaccine doses or regimens. After vaccination, substantial breadth of spike-specific CD8+ and CD4+ T cell responses was reported.

The immunoSEQ Assay was the method used to sequence TCRbeta CDR3 regions. After extraction, genomic DNA underwent amplification by bias-controlled multiplex PCR, followed by high-throughput sequencing. On the authors' methods: To quantify the absolute abundance of every unique TCRbeta CDR3 region, sequences were collapsed and filtered. Usable DNA was measured by amplifying reference genes present in all nucleated cells, and TCRbeta template counts were normalized to that usable DNA to estimate T cell fraction. Repertoire TCRs were annotated as SARS-CoV-2-specific by exact matching of V gene, CDR3 amino acid sequence and J gene to a known reactive TCR set. The reference SARS-CoV-2 TCR set came from MIRA and was filtered for enrichment in COVID-19-positive ImmuneCODE repertoires, removing public or cross-reactive TCRs. Drawing on the MIRA antigens, annotated TCRs were analysed further at the level of specific ORF or position within ORF. Breadth was defined as annotated unique rearrangements over total unique productive rearrangements; depth was the summed frequency of those rearrangements. Two-sided Wilcoxon rank-sum tests were used to compare TCR breadth between groups. TCRdb took this table from immuneACCESS and kept in-frame rearrangements with V and J called. Such tables lack part of the clones; where checked against another copy, unresolved V genes explain under half of the gap, and the rest is unexplained. V, J and clone size derive from that table, while D and trimming were established from the DNA sequence. This sample has roughly 250,000 clones in its table, and roughly nine tenths of those were observed once. Clones ranked in the top ten supply about 2.7% of the sample.

The CDR3 sequence holds 13 residues, the cysteine and phenylalanine included. Only the CDR3 DNA stays, 39 bases, in frame from base 1. A distance of 9 bases separates the germline ends of V and J, which lose 1 base and 5 bases respectively. The germline V gene (reference sequence) yields GTSNPN for CDR1 and SVGIG for CDR2. This clonotype was obtained from a person between 18 and 60 years old who received the Ad26.COV2.S COVID-19 vaccine or a placebo. The sequence links TRBV30 to TRBJ1-5, with TRBD1 as a weak D call on 6 bases. Specimen: peripheral blood, collected in a trial of Ad26.COV2.S vaccine versus placebo. The nucleotide sequence is given as TGTGCCTGGAGTGCAGGGGCACATCAGCCCCAGCATTTT. Its protein is CAWSAGAHQPQHF.